This T cell receptor beta chain was sequenced during a study of CD8 T cells in ankylosing spondylitis. Regarding the study as a whole: Reactive arthritis synovial fluid and blood previously showed some of these motif variants.

This CDR3 spans 13 amino acids. The germline V gene has CDR1 SSHAT and CDR2 FNYEAQ (reference sequence). This clonotype occurred many times. Its antigen is unknown. The junction and the germline gene differ at one end; a read error may be behind it. Libraries of TCR beta came from quantitative 5'-RACE with molecular barcodes. In TCRdb, the 5' RACE reads were re-called with MiXCR into one record per CDR3 protein. The profile shows approximately 42,000 distinct CDR3 sequences, around 3.8% of them singletons. Source material: blood, either unsorted or a sorted T cell fraction (not recorded which). This receptor was taken from a female donor with ankylosing spondylitis or in good health (not recorded which). This chain links TRBV7-7 with TRBJ2-7; TRBD2 agrees at 7 bases. The chain's CDR3 is CASSGESRYEQYF. The CDR3, as DNA: TGTGCTAGCAGCGGGGAGTCGAGGTACGAGCAGTACTTC.